This T cell receptor beta chain is from a study of T cell changes during pregnancy in multiple sclerosis. Profiled with immunoSEQ multiplex PCR; TCRdb holds only in-frame clones, not every one. Among tens of thousands of clones listed, around 93% were seen once. This CDR3 spans 13 amino acids. Trimming left V 5 bases short and J 12 bases short, with 20 bases between. Per germline, CDR1 MGHDK and CDR2 SYGVNS. The V call is TRBV25-1, the J call TRBJ2-7; D is possibly TRBD1 (6 bases). Sequencing was performed on peripheral blood, taken before pregnancy. The clonotype originates from a female donor with multiple sclerosis, enrolled in a pregnancy study. CDR3 loop: CASSSWTVFGMYF. Written as DNA, the CDR3 is TGTGCCAGCAGTTCCTGGACAGTTTTTGGAATGTACTTC.